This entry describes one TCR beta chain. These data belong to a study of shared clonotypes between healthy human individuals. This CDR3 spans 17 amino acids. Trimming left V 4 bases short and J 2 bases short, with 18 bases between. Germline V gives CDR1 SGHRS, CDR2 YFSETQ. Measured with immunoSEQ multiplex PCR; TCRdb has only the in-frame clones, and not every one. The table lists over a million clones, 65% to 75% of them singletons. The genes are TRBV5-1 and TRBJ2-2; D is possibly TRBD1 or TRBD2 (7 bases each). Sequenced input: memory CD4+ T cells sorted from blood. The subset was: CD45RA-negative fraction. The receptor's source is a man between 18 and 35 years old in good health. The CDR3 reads CASSPGGQQINTGELFF. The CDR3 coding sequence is TGCGCCAGCAGCCCGGGGGGACAGCAGATTAACACCGGGGAGCTGTTTTTT.